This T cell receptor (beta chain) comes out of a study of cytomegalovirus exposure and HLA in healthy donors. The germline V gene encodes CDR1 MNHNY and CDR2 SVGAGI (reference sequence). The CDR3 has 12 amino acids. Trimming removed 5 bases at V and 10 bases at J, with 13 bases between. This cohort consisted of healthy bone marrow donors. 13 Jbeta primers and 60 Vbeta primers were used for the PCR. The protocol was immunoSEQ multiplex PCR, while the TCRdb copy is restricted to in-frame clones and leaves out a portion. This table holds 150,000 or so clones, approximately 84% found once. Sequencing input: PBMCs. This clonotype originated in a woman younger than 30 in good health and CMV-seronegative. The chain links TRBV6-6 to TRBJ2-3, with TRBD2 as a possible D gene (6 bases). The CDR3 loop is CASSPGGLAQYF. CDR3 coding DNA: TGTGCCAGCAGTCCCGGAGGGTTAGCGCAGTATTTT.